This TCR beta chain was sequenced for a study of cytomegalovirus exposure and HLA in healthy donors. The CDR3 covers 15 residues. Unmatched junction bases numbered 5, after V lost 5 bases and J lost 2 bases. Germline values: CDR1 MNHEY, CDR2 SVGAGI. In the PCR, 60 Vbeta and 13 Jbeta primers were used. The assay was immunoSEQ multiplex PCR, and TCRdb's table has in-frame clones only and misses some. The data show 84,000 or so clones, 77% seen once. The V call is TRBV6-5, the J call TRBJ2-1, with 8 bases fitting TRBD1. Sequenced material: PBMCs. The TCR comes from a man younger than 40 in good health and CMV-seronegative. CDR3 protein: CASSPGQGTYNEQFF. The CDR3 nucleotides are TGTGCCAGCAGTCCTGGACAGGGCACCTACAATGAGCAGTTCTTC.